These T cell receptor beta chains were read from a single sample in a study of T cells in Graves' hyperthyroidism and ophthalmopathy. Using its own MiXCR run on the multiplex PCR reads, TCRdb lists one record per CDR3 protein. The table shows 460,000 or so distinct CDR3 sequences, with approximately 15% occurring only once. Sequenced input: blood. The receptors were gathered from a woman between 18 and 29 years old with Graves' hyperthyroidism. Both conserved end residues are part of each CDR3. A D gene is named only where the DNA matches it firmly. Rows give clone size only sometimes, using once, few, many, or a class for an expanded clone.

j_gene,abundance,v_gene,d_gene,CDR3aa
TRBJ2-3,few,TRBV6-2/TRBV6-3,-,CASSTGGTDTQYF
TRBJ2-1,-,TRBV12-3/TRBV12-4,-,CASSLRQTEQFF
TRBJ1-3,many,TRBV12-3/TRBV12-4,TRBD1,CASSLRGLSGNTIYF
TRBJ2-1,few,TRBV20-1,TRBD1,CSARKPGQNYNEQFF
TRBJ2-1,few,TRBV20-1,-,CSAPSDNEQFF
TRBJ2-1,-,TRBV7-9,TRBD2,CASSLATSGRESSYNEQFF
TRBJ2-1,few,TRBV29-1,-,CSVGDSNNEQFF
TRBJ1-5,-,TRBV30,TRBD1,CAYGTGANQPQHF
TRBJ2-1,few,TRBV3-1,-,CASSPFRLLYNEQFF
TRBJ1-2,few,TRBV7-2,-,CASSLESGDYGYTF
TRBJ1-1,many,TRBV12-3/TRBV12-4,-,CASSSEGGWTEAFF
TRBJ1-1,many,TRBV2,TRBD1,CASGGQGAPDTEAFF
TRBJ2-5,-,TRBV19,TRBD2,CATHRISGGQETQYF
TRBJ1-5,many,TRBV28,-,CASSPPTGWQPQHF